A single sample is the source of the 2 T cell receptor beta chains below, sequenced in a study of T cells after yellow fever vaccination (dated by TCRdb to between 2017 and 2020). Library preparation was by 5' RACE. Sequenced using an Illumina HiSeq 2500. TCRdb redid the processing of the public reads, applying fastp at Q25 and MiXCR, and retained in-frame beta chains. When rows share a CDR3 protein, they turn into one entry using the most common DNA and genes. The sample has approximately 550,000 distinct CDR3 sequences on record, less than 20% of them singletons. Of the sample, approximately 15% is held by the ten largest clones. The treatment or condition tag for this specimen amounts to: live attenuated yellow fever vaccine strain. This specimen consisted of PBMCs, obtained 15 days after the yellow fever booster vaccination. These receptors were taken from a man aged 30-40 years who received the YFV17D yellow fever vaccine.

The chain carries TRBV5-1 and TRBJ2-1, with D possibly TRBD1 on 6 matching bases. The V gene's germline CDR1 is SGHRS and CDR2 YFSETQ. The CDR3 covers 16 residues. Trimming took 4 bases from V and 5 from J, leaving 19 bases between them. In DNA, the CDR3 is TGCGCCAGCAGCCTAGGAAACAGGGTTCAGAACAATGAGCAGTTCTTC. Protein: CASSLGNRVQNNEQFF.

Only a few counts were recorded for this clonotype. This chain connects TRBV20-1 to TRBJ2-7; 9 bases map to TRBD1. Germline V gene data show CDR1 as DFQATT and CDR2 as SNEGSKA (reference sequence). This CDR3 comprises 14 residues. V dropped 6 bases and J dropped 1; count of bases not matched to a gene: 7. CDR3 DNA sequence: TGCAGTGCCGGACGGACAGGGGTGTCCTACGAGCAGTACTTC. Its translation: CSAGRTGVSYEQYF.